This TCR beta chain originates from a study of blood T cell repertoires in COVID-19. Study-level information: From the United States, Italy and Spain came samples of acute and convalescent COVID-19. From T cells, B-cell-depleted T cells, or PBMCs came the material, which was cDNA or gDNA.

Authors' data handling: Estimation of nucleated cell counts was performed using reference gene primer amplification. Assay used: immunoSEQ multiplex PCR; TCRdb lists only in-frame clones, some missing. D and trimming were read from the DNA, whereas the V and J calls and clone size are those reported in that table. The repertoire holds over 100,000 clones, with roughly nine tenths as singletons. Germline loops: CDR1 MDHEN, CDR2 SYDVKM. The CDR3 covers 13 residues. V dropped 8 bases and J dropped 4; count of bases not matched to a gene: 5. This receptor was obtained from a human donor in a cohort sampled during active COVID-19. The sequenced sample was peripheral blood. The chain is built from TRBV28 and TRBJ2-1, with 7 nucleotides matching TRBD2. CDR3 residues: CASGLVRYNEQFF. Written as DNA, the CDR3 is TGTGCCAGCGGACTAGTGAGATACAATGAGCAGTTCTTC.